This T cell receptor (beta chain) is from a study of metastatic and nonmetastatic thyroid tumors. On the study more broadly: The authors compared repertoires across blood and tumor or nodule tissue from malignant and benign thyroid patients.

Study results and caveats: Patients with malignant thyroid tumors reportedly had significantly higher TCR beta diversity than those with benign nodules, in blood and tumor.

Patients underwent thyroid surgery, and none had received any treatment before it. This CDR3 contains 11 residues. The ends were cut back, 3 bases at V and 11 bases at J, with 7 bases in the middle. Source study methods: For papillary thyroid cancer, a distant-metastasis classifier was constructed from CDR3 differences observed across clinicopathological groups. TCRdb reanalyzed the PCR reads via MiXCR. What appears here as the V and J calls and clone size reflects TCRdb's work, not the paper's. Found here are almost 25,000 clones, over 10% of them singletons; the top ten hold 14%. This clone has ten or more counts. Its antigen remains unknown.

Specimen: blood. The J gene is TRBJ1-4, the V gene TRBV12-3 or TRBV12-4; D is undetermined. The sequence came from a female donor with papillary thyroid cancer or a benign thyroid nodule (not recorded which). Some clones in this sample may be carry-over from other donors' samples. CDR3 region: CASSFRWKLFF. CDR3 nucleotide sequence: TGTGCCAGCAGTTTCAGGTGGAAACTGTTTTTT.